These T cell receptor beta chains were read from a single sample in a study of response to subunit inactivated influenza vaccine. TCRdb processed the RT-PCR reads anew with MiXCR; each CDR3 protein has one entry. This sample has around 750,000 distinct CDR3 sequences, with 21% found just once. Here the sequenced sample was PBMCs from blood, taken around 5 days after vaccination. These receptors all stem from a man aged 50 to 59 who received an inactivated influenza vaccine. CDR3s include the opening cysteine and the closing phenylalanine or tryptophan. The D gene is left open where the match is weak. Clone sizes are given selectively: once, few, many, or a class where the clone is expanded.

d_gene: -; abundance: few; j_gene: TRBJ2-1; v_gene: TRBV3-1; CDR3aa: CASSQGSNLLFF; CDR3nt: TGTGCCAGCAGCCAAGGGAGTAACCTGTTATTCTTC
d_gene: TRBD1; abundance: -; j_gene: TRBJ2-1; v_gene: TRBV5-1; CDR3aa: CASSFQQGTNNEQFF; CDR3nt: TGCGCCAGCAGCTTCCAACAGGGGACGAACAATGAGCAGTTCTTC
d_gene: -; abundance: -; j_gene: TRBJ2-5; v_gene: TRBV20-1; CDR3aa: CSAGSSGETQYF; CDR3nt: TGCAGTGCTGGGTCGAGCGGTGAGACCCAGTACTTC
d_gene: -; abundance: few; j_gene: TRBJ1-4; v_gene: TRBV12-3/TRBV12-4; CDR3aa: CASSLSRPGNNEKLFF; CDR3nt: TGTGCCAGCAGCCTCAGCCGACCAGGGAATAATGAAAAACTGTTTTTT
d_gene: -; abundance: few; j_gene: TRBJ1-5; v_gene: TRBV6-5; CDR3aa: CASSLQGREPQHF; CDR3nt: TGTGCCAGCAGTTTACAGGGCAGGGAGCCCCAGCATTTT
d_gene: -; abundance: few; j_gene: TRBJ1-2; v_gene: TRBV7-9; CDR3aa: CASSLDDRGGYTF; CDR3nt: TGTGCCAGCAGCTTGGATGACAGAGGGGGCTACACCTTC
d_gene: -; abundance: -; j_gene: TRBJ2-2; v_gene: TRBV20-1; CDR3aa: CSAKRGRLTGELFF; CDR3nt: TGCAGTGCTAAGCGTGGGAGGTTGACCGGGGAGCTGTTTTTT
d_gene: -; abundance: few; j_gene: TRBJ2-1; v_gene: TRBV2; CDR3aa: CASSRGDYNEQFF; CDR3nt: TGTGCCAGCAGCCGAGGGGACTACAATGAGCAGTTCTTC
d_gene: -; abundance: -; j_gene: TRBJ2-2; v_gene: TRBV5-1; CDR3aa: CASSLERPTGELFF; CDR3nt: TGCGCCAGCAGCTTGGAGCGGCCTACCGGGGAGCTGTTTTTT
d_gene: -; abundance: -; j_gene: TRBJ2-3; v_gene: TRBV7-9; CDR3aa: CASSLFYGGSSDTQYF; CDR3nt: TGTGCCAGCAGCTTATTTTATGGGGGCTCGTCAGATACGCAGTATTTT
d_gene: -; abundance: few; j_gene: TRBJ2-2; v_gene: TRBV4-3; CDR3aa: CASSQNLNRATGELFF; CDR3nt: TGCGCCAGCAGCCAGAACTTGAATAGGGCGACCGGGGAGCTGTTTTTT
d_gene: TRBD2; abundance: few; j_gene: TRBJ2-7; v_gene: TRBV3-1; CDR3aa: CASSEGLANSYEQYF; CDR3nt: TGTGCCAGCAGCGAGGGACTAGCGAACTCCTACGAGCAGTACTTC
d_gene: -; abundance: -; j_gene: TRBJ2-2; v_gene: TRBV7-3; CDR3aa: CASSPSYPGELFF; CDR3nt: TGTGCCAGCAGCCCCAGTTACCCCGGGGAGCTGTTTTTT
d_gene: TRBD2; abundance: few; j_gene: TRBJ2-7; v_gene: TRBV20-1; CDR3aa: CSARVGSGGSGSEQYF; CDR3nt: TGCAGTGCTAGAGTGGGTAGCGGGGGCTCTGGGAGCGAGCAGTACTTC
d_gene: TRBD2; abundance: -; j_gene: TRBJ2-1; v_gene: TRBV20-1; CDR3aa: CSAGRTSGFSEQFF; CDR3nt: TGCAGTGCAGGCCGGACTAGCGGGTTCTCTGAGCAGTTCTTC
d_gene: TRBD2; abundance: -; j_gene: TRBJ2-7; v_gene: TRBV5-6; CDR3aa: CASSFLAGDLEQYF; CDR3nt: TGTGCCAGCAGCTTTCTAGCGGGAGACCTCGAGCAGTACTTC
d_gene: -; abundance: -; j_gene: TRBJ2-1; v_gene: TRBV12-3/TRBV12-4; CDR3aa: CASTPGRGHGQFF; CDR3nt: TGTGCCAGCACCCCCGGGCGGGGGCATGGGCAGTTCTTC
d_gene: -; abundance: few; j_gene: TRBJ2-7; v_gene: TRBV29-1; CDR3aa: CSALSRDGTYEQYF; CDR3nt: TGCAGCGCCCTAAGCCGGGACGGCACCTACGAGCAGTACTTC
d_gene: -; abundance: -; j_gene: TRBJ1-5; v_gene: TRBV6-2/TRBV6-3; CDR3aa: CATGLLDQPQHF; CDR3nt: TGTGCCACCGGATTACTGGATCAGCCCCAGCATTTT
d_gene: TRBD1; abundance: -; j_gene: TRBJ2-7; v_gene: TRBV6-1; CDR3aa: CASSPGQLLYEQYF; CDR3nt: TGTGCCAGCAGTCCGGGACAGCTTCTCTACGAGCAGTACTTC
d_gene: -; abundance: -; j_gene: TRBJ2-2; v_gene: TRBV7-9; CDR3aa: CASSTGEAGELFF; CDR3nt: TGTGCCAGCAGCACAGGGGAGGCCGGGGAGCTGTTTTTT
d_gene: -; abundance: few; j_gene: TRBJ2-1; v_gene: TRBV25-1; CDR3aa: CASSDTGKYNEQFF; CDR3nt: TGTGCCAGCAGTGATACAGGGAAGTACAATGAGCAGTTCTTC
d_gene: TRBD2; abundance: -; j_gene: TRBJ2-7; v_gene: TRBV12-3/TRBV12-4; CDR3aa: CASSFSPRSGGYEQYF; CDR3nt: TGTGCCAGCAGTTTTTCTCCGAGGTCGGGAGGCTACGAGCAGTACTTC
d_gene: TRBD2; abundance: few; j_gene: TRBJ2-3; v_gene: TRBV20-1; CDR3aa: CSAKRFSREPADTQYF; CDR3nt: TGCAGTGCTAAGCGATTCTCGCGGGAGCCGGCAGATACGCAGTATTTT
d_gene: TRBD1; abundance: -; j_gene: TRBJ1-2; v_gene: TRBV7-2; CDR3aa: CASSLDSGTGVDGYTF; CDR3nt: TGTGCCAGCAGCTTGGACTCCGGGACAGGGGTCGATGGCTACACCTTC
d_gene: -; abundance: -; j_gene: TRBJ1-5; v_gene: TRBV4-3; CDR3aa: CASSQGVAGGQPQHF; CDR3nt: TGCGCCAGCAGCCAAGGTGTGGCAGGTGGTCAGCCCCAGCATTTT
d_gene: -; abundance: once; j_gene: TRBJ2-6; v_gene: TRBV10-1; CDR3aa: CASSQTTGSGSSGANVLTF; CDR3nt: TGCGCCAGTTCACAAACAACAGGGTCCGGGAGCTCTGGGGCCAACGTCCTGACTTTC
d_gene: TRBD1; abundance: few; j_gene: TRBJ1-5; v_gene: TRBV20-1; CDR3aa: CSAGQGAGSNQPQHF; CDR3nt: TGCAGTGCTGGTCAGGGGGCAGGGAGCAATCAGCCCCAGCATTTT
d_gene: TRBD1; abundance: few; j_gene: TRBJ2-7; v_gene: TRBV27; CDR3aa: CASSLTGHYEQYF; CDR3nt: TGTGCCAGCAGCTTGACAGGGCACTACGAGCAGTACTTC
d_gene: TRBD2; abundance: few; j_gene: TRBJ2-3; v_gene: TRBV13; CDR3aa: CASSLVAGVPLAPPTDTQYF; CDR3nt: TGTGCCAGCAGCTTAGTCGCGGGGGTTCCCCTAGCTCCACCGACAGATACGCAGTATTTT
d_gene: -; abundance: -; j_gene: TRBJ2-7; v_gene: TRBV30; CDR3aa: CAWSVLGEQYF; CDR3nt: TGTGCCTGGAGTGTACTTGGAGAGCAGTACTTC
d_gene: -; abundance: -; j_gene: TRBJ1-2; v_gene: TRBV6-5; CDR3aa: CASSYGAVGYGYTF; CDR3nt: TGTGCCAGCAGTTACGGGGCAGTGGGCTATGGCTACACCTTC
d_gene: TRBD2; abundance: -; j_gene: TRBJ2-3; v_gene: TRBV20-1; CDR3aa: CCARDWASGITDTQYF; CDR3nt: TGCTGTGCTAGAGATTGGGCTAGCGGGATTACAGATACGCAGTATTTT
d_gene: -; abundance: -; j_gene: TRBJ2-2; v_gene: TRBV20-1; CDR3aa: CSARGGGQKTGELFF; CDR3nt: TGCAGTGCTAGAGGTGGAGGACAGAAGACCGGGGAGCTGTTTTTT
d_gene: -; abundance: few; j_gene: TRBJ1-1; v_gene: TRBV12-3/TRBV12-4; CDR3aa: CASSITGINTEAFF; CDR3nt: TGTGCCAGCAGTATAACAGGGATCAACACTGAAGCTTTCTTT
d_gene: -; abundance: few; j_gene: TRBJ2-7; v_gene: TRBV12-3/TRBV12-4; CDR3aa: CASSSWVEASYEQYF; CDR3nt: TGTGCCAGCAGTTCATGGGTAGAGGCGTCCTACGAGCAGTACTTC